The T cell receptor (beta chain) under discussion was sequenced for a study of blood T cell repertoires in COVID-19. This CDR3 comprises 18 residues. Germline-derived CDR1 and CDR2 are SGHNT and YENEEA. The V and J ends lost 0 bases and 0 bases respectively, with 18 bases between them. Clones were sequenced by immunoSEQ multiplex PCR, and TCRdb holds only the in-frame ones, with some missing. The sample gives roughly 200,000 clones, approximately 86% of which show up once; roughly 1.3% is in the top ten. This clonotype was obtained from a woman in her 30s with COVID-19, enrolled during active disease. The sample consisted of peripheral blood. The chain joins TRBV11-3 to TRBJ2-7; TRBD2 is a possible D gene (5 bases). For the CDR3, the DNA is TGTGCCAGCAGCTTAGATTACGGTGACTACTACAACTCCTACGAGCAGTACTTC. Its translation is CASSLDYGDYYNSYEQYF.